The 17 T cell receptor beta chains below were found in one sample sequenced in a study of blood T cell repertoires in COVID-19. Only in-frame clones appear in the TCRdb table, and some are missing; sequencing was by immunoSEQ multiplex PCR. The sample holds 140,000 or so clones, 76% seen once. Sequencing was done on a sample of peripheral blood. The receptor set was obtained from a man aged 55 to 70 with acute or convalescent COVID-19.

V usage is TRBV10-1 and J usage is TRBJ1-4; 7 bases match TRBD1. The CDR3 covers 15 residues. With 0 bases clipped from V and 7 bases from J, the junction kept 5 bases outside the gene matches. The germline CDR1 and CDR2 sequences are WNHNN and SYGVQD (reference sequence). This CDR3 is CASSESTGSSEKLFF. Here the CDR3 DNA reads TGCGCCAGCAGTGAGTCGACAGGGTCCTCTGAAAAACTGTTTTTT.

The chain carries TRBV5-1 and TRBJ1-4; TRBD1 might be the D (6 bases). The ends were cut back, 5 bases at V and 5 bases at J, with 13 bases in the middle. The germline V gene has CDR1 SGHRS and CDR2 YFSETQ. CDR3 length: 14 residues. The CDR3 region has the DNA TGCGCCAGCAGTCGGGACATGGTAAATGAAAAACTGTTTTTT. Protein product: CASSRDMVNEKLFF.

The genes are TRBV5-1 and TRBJ2-7; 10 nucleotides line up with TRBD1. Per germline, CDR1 SGHRS and CDR2 YFSETQ. The ends lost 5 bases at V and 6 bases at J; junction bases unmatched: 17. The CDR3 has 17 amino acids. CDR3 sequence: CASRGTAFGTGVAEQYF. In nucleotides, the CDR3 is TGCGCCAGCAGAGGTACGGCTTTTGGGACAGGGGTTGCCGAGCAGTACTTC.

The V call is TRBV6-5, the J call TRBJ2-1, with D possibly matching TRBD1 (6 bases). CDR1 and CDR2 (germline): MNHEY, SVGAGI. Between the trimmed V and J ends, which lost 6 bases and 6 bases, there was a span of 12 bases. This CDR3 comprises 13 residues. The CDR3 protein is CASRTRGPNEQFF. DNA of the CDR3: TGTGCCAGCAGGACCAGGGGCCCCAATGAGCAGTTCTTC.

The chain employs TRBV28 and TRBJ2-5; a weak D match, TRBD1 (7 bases). This CDR3 has 16 residues. V dropped 1 base and J dropped 5 bases, with 17 bases sitting between them. From germline, CDR1 is MDHEN and CDR2 SYDVKM. CDR3 nucleotide sequence: TGTGCCAGCAGTTTATCAGGAGGGGGCTTGACGGAGACCCAGTACTTC. Translated, it gives CASSLSGGGLTETQYF.

DNA of the CDR3: TGCAGCGTTGAAGGGGGGAGGAGCTCCTACAATGAGCAGTTCTTC. It specifies CSVEGGRSSYNEQFF. This chain uses TRBV29-1 with TRBJ2-1; possible D gene TRBD2, 6 bases. From germline, CDR1 is SQVTM and CDR2 ANQGSEA. V was pared by 1 base and J by 0 bases, with 10 bases between. This CDR3 region has 15 residues.

To note about this clone: A much larger clone differs from this one at a single base, so this may be a read error. The identical CDR3 is also encoded by other nucleotide sequences in the sample. The V call is TRBV5-4, the J call TRBJ2-2; TRBD1 agrees at 7 bases. The CDR3 covers 15 residues. With 0 bases clipped from V and 5 bases from J, the junction kept 4 bases outside the gene matches. Germline V gene lookup returns CDR1 SGHNT and CDR2 YYREEE (reference sequence). As DNA, the CDR3 is TGTGCCAGCAGCTTGGAGAGACAGGGTACCGGGGAGCTGTTTTTT. The encoded protein is CASSLERQGTGELFF.

This clone was recorded once. The chain couples TRBV5-8 to TRBJ1-1, with no clear D. Germline lookup yields CDR1 SGHTS and CDR2 YDEGEE. V lost 4 bases and J 3 bases, leaving 10 bases between the germline ends. CDR3 length equals 13 residues. The CDR3 reads CASSRLGYTEAFF. In DNA form, the CDR3 reads TGTGCCAGCAGCCGCCTCGGGTACACTGAAGCTTTCTTT.

This clone was observed a single time. The same CDR3 arises from other DNA sequences in this sample as well. The chain couples TRBV6-4 to TRBJ1-1, with D perhaps matching TRBD1 (6 bases). V lost 4 bases and J 2 bases, leaving 8 bases between the germline ends. Per the germline V gene, CDR1 is MRHNA and CDR2 is SNTAGT. There are 13 residues in the CDR3. The CDR3: CASSVGANTEAFF. CDR3 nucleotide sequence: TGTGCCAGCAGTGTGGGGGCTAACACTGAAGCTTTCTTT.

This clone was seen repeatedly, ten times or more. The V call is TRBV4-2, the J call TRBJ2-1, with 7 bases fitting TRBD2. The CDR3 spans 14 residues. Germline V gene data show CDR1 as LGHNA and CDR2 as YNFKEQ. V was clipped by 1 base and J by 7 bases; unmatched bases: 4. The CDR3 is CASSQAGGRNEQFF. The CDR3 nucleotides are TGTGCCAGCAGCCAAGCGGGAGGAAGGAATGAGCAGTTCTTC.

The chain has TRBV28 and TRBJ2-1; the D is unclear. Per germline, CDR1 MDHEN and CDR2 SYDVKM. This CDR3 contains 15 residues. Trimming removed 6 bases from V and 1 base from J, with 13 bases in between. The CDR3 region is CASSTPWASYNEQFF. The CDR3 bases are TGTGCCAGCAGCACCCCGTGGGCATCCTACAATGAGCAGTTCTTC.

The chain carries TRBV28 and TRBJ1-4; possibly TRBD1 for D (6 bases). The germline CDR1 and CDR2 sequences are MDHEN and SYDVKM. Trimming took 5 bases from V and 8 from J, leaving 15 bases between them. The CDR3 length is 14 residues. CDR3 amino acids: CASSPQGIREKLFF. The CDR3, as DNA: TGTGCCAGCAGTCCTCAGGGGATTCGGGAAAAACTGTTTTTT.

The rearrangement uses TRBV7-3 and TRBJ1-1, with TRBD1 matching over 8 bases. The CDR3 loop spans 13 amino acids. The V segment lost 8 bases and the J segment 3 bases; nucleotides outside the gene matches: 5. Germline V gene data show CDR1 as SGHTA and CDR2 as FQGTGA. This CDR3 is CASAPDRDTEAFF. The CDR3 DNA reads as TGTGCCAGCGCACCGGACAGGGACACTGAAGCTTTCTTT.

This chain links TRBV11-2 with TRBJ2-1, with 7 bases lining up with TRBD1. V gave up 6 bases and J gave up 9 bases; unmatched junction bases: 2. Per the germline V gene, CDR1 is SGHAT and CDR2 is FQNNGV. This CDR3 has 11 residues. The CDR3 DNA follows: TGTGCCAGCAGTTCAGGGGGTGAGCAGTTCTTC. Encoded protein: CASSSGGEQFF.

The CDR3, as DNA: TGTGCCAGCAGCTTGGGGGGGAAGGGACAGGGGAGCAATGAGCAGTTCTTC. Translating it yields CASSLGGKGQGSNEQFF. The chain employs TRBV5-4 and TRBJ2-1; 10 bases fit TRBD1. Per the germline V gene, CDR1 is SGHNT and CDR2 is YYREEE (reference sequence). The CDR3 runs to 17 residues. The J segment lost 6 bases and the V segment lost 0 bases, leaving 9 bases of the junction unmatched.

The chain has TRBV24-1 and TRBJ2-5; D may be TRBD1 (6 bases). Trimming stripped 3 bases from V and 4 bases from J, with 11 bases between. This CDR3 has 14 residues. CDR1 and CDR2 (germline): KGHDR, SFDVKD. The CDR3 loop is CATSDTRGIETQYF. Here the CDR3 DNA reads TGTGCCACCAGTGATACCAGGGGAATAGAGACCCAGTACTTC.

V and J are TRBV4-1 and TRBJ2-7, with a tentative D call TRBD2 (6 bases). The CDR3 is 19 amino acids. Germline V gene data show CDR1 as MGHRA and CDR2 as YSYEKL. Trimming removed 1 base from V and 2 bases from J, with 24 bases in between. The CDR3 here is CASSQAGMRDANAPYEQYF. DNA for the CDR3: TGCGCCAGCAGCCAAGCGGGCATGCGGGACGCCAATGCCCCCTACGAGCAGTACTTC.